The rows below give T cell receptor beta chains drawn from one sample of a study of blood T cell repertoires in COVID-19. Sequencing used immunoSEQ multiplex PCR; TCRdb keeps in-frame clones, though not all of them. The sample holds roughly 30,000 clones, around 72% seen once. Sequenced material: peripheral blood. Source of these receptors: a boy younger than 10 with active or convalescent COVID-19. CDR3s include the opening cysteine and the closing phenylalanine or tryptophan. D genes are given only for firm matches. Some rows mark clone size as missing; the rest say once, few, many or name a class of expanded clone.

clone size,V gene,J gene,D gene,CDR3 protein,CDR3 DNA
-,TRBV19,TRBJ1-6,TRBD1,CAAEGASYNSPLHF,TGTGCCGCCGAGGGGGCCTCCTATAATTCACCCCTCCACTTT
-,TRBV27,TRBJ1-6,-,CASSLYPDTYSYNSPLHF,TGTGCCAGCAGTTTATACCCGGACACCTACTCCTATAATTCACCCCTCCACTTT
-,TRBV7-6,TRBJ1-1,-,CASSLVAGEGGFEAFF,TGTGCCAGCAGCTTAGTGGCGGGCGAAGGAGGCTTTGAAGCTTTCTTT
-,TRBV29-1,TRBJ2-3,-,CSVEEQSTDTQYF,TGCAGCGTTGAAGAACAGTCCACAGATACGCAGTATTTT
-,TRBV28,TRBJ2-1,-,CASKGRSYNEQFF,TGTGCCAGCAAGGGGCGCTCCTACAATGAGCAGTTCTTC
-,TRBV7-2,TRBJ2-3,TRBD2,CASSLQSSGRAADTQYF,TGTGCCAGCAGCTTACAGTCTAGCGGGAGGGCCGCAGATACGCAGTATTTT
-,TRBV12-3/TRBV12-4,TRBJ1-1,-,CASSNRGEAFF,TGTGCCAGCAGTAACAGAGGGGAAGCTTTCTTT
-,TRBV7-2,TRBJ2-7,-,CASSSRQGRHEQYF,TGTGCCAGCAGCTCCCGGCAGGGGCGGCACGAGCAGTACTTC
-,TRBV7-9,TRBJ1-3,-,CASSYESGWNTIYF,TGTGCCAGCAGCTACGAATCCGGGTGGAACACCATATATTTT
-,TRBV4-2,TRBJ1-5,-,CASSQAAGDGSQHF,TGTGCCAGCAGCCAAGCGGCAGGGGACGGGTCCCAGCATTTT
-,TRBV29-1,TRBJ1-3,TRBD1,CSVTGTGGNTIYF,TGCAGCGTTACCGGGACAGGGGGTAACACCATATATTTT
-,TRBV7-2,TRBJ2-3,TRBD2,CASSFSRLAGVPAGDTQYF,TGTGCCAGCAGCTTCAGCCGTCTTGCGGGAGTCCCGGCGGGGGATACGCAGTATTTT
once,TRBV11-2,TRBJ1-1,-,CASSLAGGVRNTEAFF,TGTGCCAGCAGCTTAGCCGGAGGGGTCAGGAACACTGAAGCTTTCTTT
-,TRBV5-8,TRBJ2-7,-,CASSPRFGYEQYF,TGTGCCAGCAGCCCCCGGTTCGGTTACGAGCAGTACTTC
-,TRBV30,TRBJ1-5,-,CAWSDYSNQPQHF,TGTGCCTGGAGTGACTATAGCAATCAGCCCCAGCATTTT
few,TRBV2,TRBJ1-5,TRBD1,CASPHPGQLVDQPQHF,TGTGCCAGCCCTCACCCGGGACAGCTTGTCGATCAGCCCCAGCATTTT
once,TRBV7-2,TRBJ2-1,TRBD2,CASCKREACNEQFF,TGTGCCAGCTGCAAGCGGGAGGCGTGCAATGAGCAGTTCTTC
-,TRBV7-2,TRBJ1-2,-,CASSLGSRAAGGYTF,TGTGCCAGCAGCCTCGGGAGCAGGGCTGCTGGGGGCTACACCTTC
-,TRBV29-1,TRBJ2-5,TRBD2,CSVVWDYPETQYF,TGCAGCGTTGTTTGGGACTATCCAGAGACCCAGTACTTC
-,TRBV5-5,TRBJ2-2,TRBD1,CASSLAEDRPTGELFF,TGTGCCAGCAGCTTGGCCGAGGACAGGCCCACCGGGGAGCTGTTTTTT
-,TRBV5-5,TRBJ2-3,TRBD1,CASPGVGGTTGATDTQYF,TGTGCCAGCCCGGGAGTTGGCGGAACGACAGGGGCCACAGATACGCAGTATTTT
-,TRBV6-5,TRBJ1-5,-,CASGYPGRQPQHF,TGTGCCAGCGGCTATCCGGGGAGACAGCCCCAGCATTTT
-,TRBV3-1/TRBV3-2,TRBJ2-1,-,CASSQSVRGGQFF,TGTGCCAGCAGCCAGTCAGTCCGGGGTGGGCAGTTCTTC
-,TRBV7-9,TRBJ2-5,-,CASSLGIAGWETQYF,TGTGCCAGCAGCTTAGGTATAGCCGGTTGGGAGACCCAGTACTTC
few,TRBV5-1,TRBJ2-2,TRBD2,CASRWTSGSPNTGELFF,TGCGCCAGCAGATGGACTAGCGGTTCACCGAACACCGGGGAGCTGTTTTTT
-,TRBV18,TRBJ2-5,TRBD1,CASSPGTGAGETQYF,TGTGCCAGCTCACCAGGGACAGGGGCTGGAGAGACCCAGTACTTC
-,TRBV5-6,TRBJ2-7,-,CASRGWVGSYEQYF,TGTGCCAGCAGGGGGTGGGTCGGGAGTTACGAGCAGTACTTC
-,TRBV5-1,TRBJ2-7,-,CASSFLGSRYEQYF,TGCGCCAGCAGCTTCCTCGGGAGTCGGTACGAGCAGTACTTC
-,TRBV3-1/TRBV3-2,TRBJ1-1,TRBD1,CASSQADREAFF,TGTGCCAGCAGCCAAGCGGACAGGGAAGCTTTCTTT
-,TRBV6-5,TRBJ2-7,-,CASSYGTFSYEQYF,TGTGCCAGCAGTTACGGGACATTCTCCTACGAGCAGTACTTC
-,TRBV7-9,TRBJ2-2,TRBD1,CASSSPGQGWTGELFF,TGTGCCAGCAGCTCCCCGGGACAGGGTTGGACCGGGGAGCTGTTTTTT